A selection of T cell receptor beta chains follows, all from one sample in a study of beta chain features in type 1 diabetes. Produced via immunoSEQ multiplex PCR; TCRdb's table is partial and in-frame only. In the table there are a few hundred thousand clones, 10% to 15% of which are singletons. Material: naive CD4+ T cells from blood. The receptors stem from a woman under 30 with type 1 diabetes. Both conserved end residues are part of each CDR3. The D gene is left open where the match is weak. Expanded clones are given a class, and other clones once, few, many or no size at all.

abundance: -; d_gene: -; j_gene: TRBJ1-1; v_gene: TRBV29-1; CDR3aa: CSVEPRVRAPEAFF; CDR3nt: TGCAGCGTTGAACCACGCGTCAGGGCCCCTGAAGCTTTCTTT
abundance: -; d_gene: -; j_gene: TRBJ2-7; v_gene: TRBV6-6; CDR3aa: CASSFYGSVNEQYF; CDR3nt: TGTGCCAGCAGTTTCTACGGGAGTGTGAACGAGCAGTACTTC
abundance: -; d_gene: -; j_gene: TRBJ1-2; v_gene: TRBV4-2; CDR3aa: CASSQDRQNYGYTF; CDR3nt: TGTGCCAGCAGCCAAGACCGACAGAACTATGGCTACACCTTC
abundance: -; d_gene: -; j_gene: TRBJ1-2; v_gene: TRBV6-1; CDR3aa: CASSEGGYYGYTF; CDR3nt: TGTGCCAGCAGTGAAGGCGGATACTATGGCTACACCTTC
abundance: -; d_gene: -; j_gene: TRBJ1-1; v_gene: TRBV6-5; CDR3aa: CASSYDSMNTEAFF; CDR3nt: TGTGCCAGCAGTTACGATAGCATGAACACTGAAGCTTTCTTT
abundance: -; d_gene: -; j_gene: TRBJ2-3; v_gene: TRBV7-2; CDR3aa: CASSLVAAPTDTQYF; CDR3nt: TGTGCCAGCAGCTTAGTGGCGGCCCCCACAGATACGCAGTATTTT
abundance: few; d_gene: TRBD1; j_gene: TRBJ1-2; v_gene: TRBV27; CDR3aa: CASSSYRTGGVYGYTF; CDR3nt: TGTGCCAGCAGTTCATACCGGACAGGGGGCGTATATGGCTACACCTTC
abundance: -; d_gene: -; j_gene: TRBJ1-2; v_gene: TRBV5-4; CDR3aa: CASSSQGQNYGYTF; CDR3nt: TGTGCCAGCAGCTCCCAGGGGCAGAACTATGGCTACACCTTC
abundance: few; d_gene: -; j_gene: TRBJ1-2; v_gene: TRBV5-1; CDR3aa: CASSATSPGNGYTF; CDR3nt: TGCGCCAGCAGCGCAACCTCGCCGGGGAATGGCTACACCTTC
abundance: -; d_gene: -; j_gene: TRBJ2-1; v_gene: TRBV25-1; CDR3aa: CASSYRDTSSYNEQFF; CDR3nt: TGTGCCAGCAGCTACAGGGACACCTCCTCCTACAATGAGCAGTTCTTC
abundance: few; d_gene: TRBD2; j_gene: TRBJ2-7; v_gene: TRBV5-1; CDR3aa: CASSFGGGDRGEQYF; CDR3nt: TGCGCCAGCAGCTTCGGCGGGGGGGACCGAGGCGAGCAGTACTTC
abundance: -; d_gene: -; j_gene: TRBJ2-7; v_gene: TRBV4-3; CDR3aa: CASSPSDTYSYEQYF; CDR3nt: TGCGCCAGCAGCCCATCGGACACTTACTCCTACGAGCAGTACTTC
abundance: few; d_gene: -; j_gene: TRBJ2-2; v_gene: TRBV5-1; CDR3aa: CASSRTGNGELFF; CDR3nt: TGCGCCAGCAGCAGAACAGGGAACGGGGAGCTGTTTTTT
abundance: -; d_gene: -; j_gene: TRBJ1-6; v_gene: TRBV7-2; CDR3aa: CASSLAFMIPVMVHF; CDR3nt: TGTGCCAGCAGCTTAGCTTTCATGATTCCGGTAATGGTCCACTTT
abundance: -; d_gene: TRBD1; j_gene: TRBJ2-7; v_gene: TRBV19; CDR3aa: CASSFSGTGGGEQYF; CDR3nt: TGTGCCAGTTCCTTCTCCGGGACAGGGGGCGGGGAGCAGTACTTC
abundance: -; d_gene: TRBD2; j_gene: TRBJ2-7; v_gene: TRBV30; CDR3aa: CAWGLAGGRSYEQYF; CDR3nt: TGTGCCTGGGGACTAGCGGGGGGGCGCTCCTACGAGCAGTACTTC
abundance: -; d_gene: -; j_gene: TRBJ1-5; v_gene: TRBV15; CDR3aa: CATSRDGTGNQPQHF; CDR3nt: TGTGCCACCAGCAGAGACGGAACGGGGAATCAGCCCCAGCATTTT
abundance: few; d_gene: TRBD1; j_gene: TRBJ2-5; v_gene: TRBV4-3; CDR3aa: CASSLDRGRETQYF; CDR3nt: TGCGCCAGCAGCCTTGACAGGGGACGAGAGACCCAGTACTTC
abundance: few; d_gene: -; j_gene: TRBJ1-1; v_gene: TRBV28; CDR3aa: CASSLPRAWAEAFF; CDR3nt: TGTGCCAGCAGTTTACCCAGGGCCTGGGCTGAAGCTTTCTTT
abundance: few; d_gene: TRBD1; j_gene: TRBJ1-2; v_gene: TRBV5-4; CDR3aa: CASTEQGSYGYTF; CDR3nt: TGTGCCAGCACCGAACAGGGGAGCTATGGCTACACCTTC
abundance: -; d_gene: -; j_gene: TRBJ2-1; v_gene: TRBV28; CDR3aa: CASGTPGTRNEQFF; CDR3nt: TGTGCCAGCGGAACTCCAGGGACTCGCAATGAGCAGTTCTTC
abundance: few; d_gene: -; j_gene: TRBJ1-1; v_gene: TRBV19; CDR3aa: CASSAGVLSTEAFF; CDR3nt: TGTGCCAGTAGTGCAGGGGTTCTAAGTACTGAAGCTTTCTTT
abundance: -; d_gene: -; j_gene: TRBJ1-2; v_gene: TRBV30; CDR3aa: CAWTRGSRGYTF; CDR3nt: TGTGCCTGGACCCGGGGGTCTCGGGGCTACACCTTC
abundance: few; d_gene: TRBD1; j_gene: TRBJ2-7; v_gene: TRBV7-2; CDR3aa: CASSSGTGNYEQYF; CDR3nt: TGTGCCAGCAGCTCTGGGACAGGGAACTACGAGCAGTACTTC
abundance: few; d_gene: -; j_gene: TRBJ2-1; v_gene: TRBV28; CDR3aa: CASISFNEQFF; CDR3nt: TGTGCCAGCATATCTTTTAATGAGCAGTTCTTC
abundance: -; d_gene: -; j_gene: TRBJ2-7; v_gene: TRBV9; CDR3aa: CASSVGLFSEQYF; CDR3nt: TGTGCCAGCAGCGTAGGTCTCTTCTCCGAGCAGTACTTC
abundance: few; d_gene: -; j_gene: TRBJ2-6; v_gene: TRBV27; CDR3aa: CASSSVSGANVLTF; CDR3nt: TGTGCCAGCAGTTCGGTCTCTGGGGCCAACGTCCTGACTTTC
abundance: -; d_gene: TRBD1; j_gene: TRBJ1-2; v_gene: TRBV4-3; CDR3aa: CASSQDRDGSGYTF; CDR3nt: TGCGCCAGCAGTCAGGACAGGGATGGCTCTGGCTACACCTTC
abundance: -; d_gene: TRBD1; j_gene: TRBJ1-4; v_gene: TRBV7-9; CDR3aa: CASSWDRGNEKLFF; CDR3nt: TGTGCCAGCAGCTGGGACAGGGGTAATGAAAAACTGTTTTTT
abundance: few; d_gene: -; j_gene: TRBJ2-1; v_gene: TRBV9; CDR3aa: CASSVEFGPPGEQFF; CDR3nt: TGTGCCAGCAGCGTAGAGTTTGGGCCCCCGGGGGAGCAGTTCTTC
abundance: few; d_gene: -; j_gene: TRBJ2-7; v_gene: TRBV4-3; CDR3aa: CASIPDSLPYEQYF; CDR3nt: TGCGCCAGCATCCCGGACTCACTACCCTACGAGCAGTACTTC
abundance: few; d_gene: TRBD1; j_gene: TRBJ2-1; v_gene: TRBV6-5; CDR3aa: CASSKLGQYYNEQFF; CDR3nt: TGTGCCAGCAGTAAGCTGGGACAGTACTACAATGAGCAGTTCTTC